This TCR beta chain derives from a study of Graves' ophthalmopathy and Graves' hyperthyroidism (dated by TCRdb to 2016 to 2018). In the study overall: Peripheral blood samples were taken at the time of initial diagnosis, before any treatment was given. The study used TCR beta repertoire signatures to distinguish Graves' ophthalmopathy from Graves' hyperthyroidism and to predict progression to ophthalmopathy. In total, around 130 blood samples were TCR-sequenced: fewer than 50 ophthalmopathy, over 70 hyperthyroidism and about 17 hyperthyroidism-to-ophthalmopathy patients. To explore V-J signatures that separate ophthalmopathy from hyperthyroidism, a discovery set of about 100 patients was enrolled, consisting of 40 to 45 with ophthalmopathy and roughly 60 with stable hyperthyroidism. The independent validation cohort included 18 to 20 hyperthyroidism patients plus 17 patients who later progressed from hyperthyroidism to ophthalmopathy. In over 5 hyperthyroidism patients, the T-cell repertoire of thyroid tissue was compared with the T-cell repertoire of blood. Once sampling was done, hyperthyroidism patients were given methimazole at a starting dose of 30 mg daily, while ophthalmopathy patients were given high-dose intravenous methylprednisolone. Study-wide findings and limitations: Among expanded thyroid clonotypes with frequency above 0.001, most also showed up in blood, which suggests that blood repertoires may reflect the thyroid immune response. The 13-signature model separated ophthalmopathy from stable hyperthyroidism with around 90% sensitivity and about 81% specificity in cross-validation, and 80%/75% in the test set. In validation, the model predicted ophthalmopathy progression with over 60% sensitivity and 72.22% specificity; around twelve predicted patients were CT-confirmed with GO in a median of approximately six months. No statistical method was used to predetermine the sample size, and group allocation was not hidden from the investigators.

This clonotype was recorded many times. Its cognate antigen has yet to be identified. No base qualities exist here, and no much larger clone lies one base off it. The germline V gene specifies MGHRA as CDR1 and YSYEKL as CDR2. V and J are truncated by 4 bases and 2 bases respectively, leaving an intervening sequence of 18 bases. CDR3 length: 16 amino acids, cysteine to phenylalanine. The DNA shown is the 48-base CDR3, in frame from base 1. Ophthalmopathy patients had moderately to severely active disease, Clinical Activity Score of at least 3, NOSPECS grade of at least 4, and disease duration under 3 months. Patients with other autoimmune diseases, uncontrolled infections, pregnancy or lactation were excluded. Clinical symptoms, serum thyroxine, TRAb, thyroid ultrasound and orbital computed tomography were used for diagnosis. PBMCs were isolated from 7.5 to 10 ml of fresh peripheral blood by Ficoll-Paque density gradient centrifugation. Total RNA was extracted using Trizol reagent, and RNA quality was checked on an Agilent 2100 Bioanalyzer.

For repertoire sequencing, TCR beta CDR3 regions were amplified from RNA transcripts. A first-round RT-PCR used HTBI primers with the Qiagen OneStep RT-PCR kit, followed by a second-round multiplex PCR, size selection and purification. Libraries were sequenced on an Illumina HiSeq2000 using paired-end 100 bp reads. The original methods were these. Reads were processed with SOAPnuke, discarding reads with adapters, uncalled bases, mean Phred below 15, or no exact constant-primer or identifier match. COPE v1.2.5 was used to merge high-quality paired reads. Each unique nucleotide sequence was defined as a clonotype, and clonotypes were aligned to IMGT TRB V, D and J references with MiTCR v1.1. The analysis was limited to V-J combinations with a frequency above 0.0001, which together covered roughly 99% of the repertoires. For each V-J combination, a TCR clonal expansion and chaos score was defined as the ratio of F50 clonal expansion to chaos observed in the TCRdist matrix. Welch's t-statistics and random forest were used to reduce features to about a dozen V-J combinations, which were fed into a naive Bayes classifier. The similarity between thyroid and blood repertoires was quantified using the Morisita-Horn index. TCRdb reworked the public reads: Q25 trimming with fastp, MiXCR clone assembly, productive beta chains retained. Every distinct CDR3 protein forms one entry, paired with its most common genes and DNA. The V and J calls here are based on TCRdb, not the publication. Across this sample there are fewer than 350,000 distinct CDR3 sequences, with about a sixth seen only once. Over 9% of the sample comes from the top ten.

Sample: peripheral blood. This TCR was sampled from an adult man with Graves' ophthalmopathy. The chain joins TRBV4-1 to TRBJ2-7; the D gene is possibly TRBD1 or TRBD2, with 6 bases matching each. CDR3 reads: CASSPGQGRGAYEQYF. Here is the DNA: TGCGCCAGCAGCCCGGGCCAAGGTAGGGGGGCCTACGAGCAGTACTTC.